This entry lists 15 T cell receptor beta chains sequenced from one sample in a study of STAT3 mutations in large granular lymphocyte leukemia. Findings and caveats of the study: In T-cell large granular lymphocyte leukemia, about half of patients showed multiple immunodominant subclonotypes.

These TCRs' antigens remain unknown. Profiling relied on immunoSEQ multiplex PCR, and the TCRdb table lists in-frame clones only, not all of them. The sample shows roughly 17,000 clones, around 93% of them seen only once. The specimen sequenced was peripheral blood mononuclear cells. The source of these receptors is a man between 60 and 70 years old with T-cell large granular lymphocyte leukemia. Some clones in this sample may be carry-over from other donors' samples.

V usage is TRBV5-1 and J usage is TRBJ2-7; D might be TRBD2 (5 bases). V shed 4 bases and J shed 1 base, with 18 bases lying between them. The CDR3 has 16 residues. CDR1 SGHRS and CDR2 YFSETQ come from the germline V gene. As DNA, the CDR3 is TGCGCCAGCAGCCAACACGGTCTAGAGGGATCCTACGAGCAGTACTTC. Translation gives CASSQHGLEGSYEQYF.

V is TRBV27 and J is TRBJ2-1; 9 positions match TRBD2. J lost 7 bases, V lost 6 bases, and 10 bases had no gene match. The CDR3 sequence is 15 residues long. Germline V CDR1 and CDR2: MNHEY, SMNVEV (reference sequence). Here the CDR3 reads CASRSIAGARNEQFF. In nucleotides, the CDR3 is TGTGCCAGCAGATCAATAGCGGGAGCCAGGAATGAGCAGTTCTTC.

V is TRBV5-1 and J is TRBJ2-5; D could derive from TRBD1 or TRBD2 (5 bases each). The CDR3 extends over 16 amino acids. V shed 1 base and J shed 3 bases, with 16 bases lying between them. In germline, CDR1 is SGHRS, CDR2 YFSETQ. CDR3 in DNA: TGCGCCAGCAGCTTGCTATCAGGGCCCGGGAAAGAGACCCAGTACTTC. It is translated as CASSLLSGPGKETQYF. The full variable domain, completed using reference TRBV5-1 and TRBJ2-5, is KAGVTQTPRYLIKTRGQQVTLSCSPISGHRSVSWYQQTPGQGLQFLFEYFSETQRNKGNFPGRFSGRQFSNSRSEMNVSTLELGDSALYLCASSLLSGPGKETQYFGPGTRLLVL.

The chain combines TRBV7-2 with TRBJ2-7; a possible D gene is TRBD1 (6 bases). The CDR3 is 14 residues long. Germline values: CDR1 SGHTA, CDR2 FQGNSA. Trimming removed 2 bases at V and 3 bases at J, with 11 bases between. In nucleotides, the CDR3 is TGTGCCAGCAGCTTACGGGACACGTACTACGAGCAGTACTTC. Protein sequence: CASSLRDTYYEQYF.

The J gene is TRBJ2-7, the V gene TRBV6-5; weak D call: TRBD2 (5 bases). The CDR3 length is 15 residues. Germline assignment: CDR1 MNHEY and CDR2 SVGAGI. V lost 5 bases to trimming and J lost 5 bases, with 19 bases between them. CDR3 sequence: CASSGRVRAGNEQYF. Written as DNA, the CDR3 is TGTGCCAGCAGTGGGCGCGTTCGGGCCGGGAACGAGCAGTACTTC.

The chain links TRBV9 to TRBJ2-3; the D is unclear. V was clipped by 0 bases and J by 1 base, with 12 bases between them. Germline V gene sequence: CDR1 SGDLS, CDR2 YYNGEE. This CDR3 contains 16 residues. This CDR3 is CASSVGPSPGTDTQYF. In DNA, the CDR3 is TGTGCCAGCAGCGTAGGGCCTTCCCCAGGCACAGATACGCAGTATTTT.

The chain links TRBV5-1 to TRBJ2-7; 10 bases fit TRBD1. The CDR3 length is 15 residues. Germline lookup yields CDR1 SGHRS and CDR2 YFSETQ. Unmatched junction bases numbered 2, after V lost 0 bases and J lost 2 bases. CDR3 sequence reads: CASSLVGQGTYEQYF. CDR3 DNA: TGCGCCAGCAGCTTGGTGGGACAGGGGACCTACGAGCAGTACTTC.

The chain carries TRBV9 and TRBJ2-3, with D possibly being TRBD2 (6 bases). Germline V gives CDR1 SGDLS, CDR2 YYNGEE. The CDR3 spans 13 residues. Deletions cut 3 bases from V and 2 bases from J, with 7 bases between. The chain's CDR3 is CASSGDFTDTQYF. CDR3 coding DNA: TGTGCCAGCAGCGGGGACTTCACAGATACGCAGTATTTT.

DNA for the CDR3: TGCGCCAGCAGCCAAATCCGGGGACTAGCGGGAGGAGATACGCAGTATTTT. Amino acid sequence: CASSQIRGLAGGDTQYF. The chain uses TRBV5-1 and TRBJ2-3; 15 nucleotides line up with TRBD2. After removal of 4 bases from V and 5 bases from J, the junction contained 8 bases not matched to a gene. The CDR3 runs to 17 residues. Per germline, CDR1 SGHRS and CDR2 YFSETQ.

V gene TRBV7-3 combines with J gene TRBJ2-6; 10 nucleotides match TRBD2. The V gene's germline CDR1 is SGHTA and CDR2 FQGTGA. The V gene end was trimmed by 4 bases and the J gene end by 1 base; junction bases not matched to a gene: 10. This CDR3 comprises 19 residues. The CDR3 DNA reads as TGTGCCAGCAGCTACCTAGCGGGAGACCCCAGATCTGGGGCCAACGTCCTGACTTTC. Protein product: CASSYLAGDPRSGANVLTF.

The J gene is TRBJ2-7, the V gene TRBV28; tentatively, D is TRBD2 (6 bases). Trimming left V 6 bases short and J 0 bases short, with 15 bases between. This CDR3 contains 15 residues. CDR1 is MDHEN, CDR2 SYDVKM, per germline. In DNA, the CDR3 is TGTGCCAGCAGCTCGAGCGGGTGGAGCTCCTACGAGCAGTACTTC. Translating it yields CASSSSGWSSYEQYF.

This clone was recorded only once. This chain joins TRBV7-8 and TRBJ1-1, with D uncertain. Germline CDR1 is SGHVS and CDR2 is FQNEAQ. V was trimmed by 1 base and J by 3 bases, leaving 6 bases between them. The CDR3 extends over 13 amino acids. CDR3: CASSLVGDTEAFF. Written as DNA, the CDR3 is TGTGCCAGCAGCTTAGTTGGGGACACTGAAGCTTTCTTT.

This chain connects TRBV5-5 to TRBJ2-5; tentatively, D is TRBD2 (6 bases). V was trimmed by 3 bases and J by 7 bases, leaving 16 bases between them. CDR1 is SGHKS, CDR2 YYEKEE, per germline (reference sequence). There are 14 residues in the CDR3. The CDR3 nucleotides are TGTGCCAGCAGCTCTGACTCGGGGGTGGGGACCCAGTACTTC. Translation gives CASSSDSGVGTQYF.

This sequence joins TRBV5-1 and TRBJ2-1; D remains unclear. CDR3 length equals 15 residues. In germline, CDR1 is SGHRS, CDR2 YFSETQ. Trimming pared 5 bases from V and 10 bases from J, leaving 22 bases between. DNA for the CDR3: TGCGCCAGCAGTTCCGGGCCCCAGAAAGTTGGGGAGCAGTTCTTC. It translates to CASSSGPQKVGEQFF.

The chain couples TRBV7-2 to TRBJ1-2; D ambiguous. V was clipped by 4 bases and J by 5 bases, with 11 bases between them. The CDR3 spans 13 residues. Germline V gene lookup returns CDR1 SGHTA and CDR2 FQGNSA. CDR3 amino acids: CASSSGRRYGYTF. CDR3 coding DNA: TGTGCCAGCAGCTCCGGACGGAGATATGGCTACACCTTC.